The clone carrying this T cell receptor (beta chain) was seen ten or more times. The antigen is not known. Amplification yielded TCR beta CDR3 regions, with RNA transcripts as the source. Primed by the HTBI set, a first-round RT-PCR was run on the TCR CDR3. TCRdb independently ran MiXCR on the multiplex PCR reads; one entry per CDR3 protein. The data show roughly 180,000 distinct CDR3 sequences, about 9.4% seen once. This sample is part of a study of T cells in Graves' hyperthyroidism and ophthalmopathy. Study context: Peripheral blood specimens were obtained at initial diagnosis, prior to any treatment.

Whole-study results and caveats: Most expanded thyroid clonotypes above 0.001 recurred in blood.

CDR3 size: 13 residues. Germline-derived CDR1 and CDR2 are MNHNS and SASEGT. V was clipped by 7 bases and J by 5 bases, with 15 bases between them. A sample of blood taken at first hyperthyroidism diagnosis preceded any ophthalmopathy symptoms. The PBMCs were sourced from fresh peripheral blood (10 ml). J is TRBJ2-7 and V is TRBV6-1, with no clear D. Sequencing used blood. The sequence was obtained from a young woman with Graves' hyperthyroidism that later progressed to Graves' ophthalmopathy. Here the CDR3 reads CASTFGRSNEQYF. The CDR3 DNA is TGTGCCAGCACCTTCGGCAGGTCCAACGAGCAGTACTTC.